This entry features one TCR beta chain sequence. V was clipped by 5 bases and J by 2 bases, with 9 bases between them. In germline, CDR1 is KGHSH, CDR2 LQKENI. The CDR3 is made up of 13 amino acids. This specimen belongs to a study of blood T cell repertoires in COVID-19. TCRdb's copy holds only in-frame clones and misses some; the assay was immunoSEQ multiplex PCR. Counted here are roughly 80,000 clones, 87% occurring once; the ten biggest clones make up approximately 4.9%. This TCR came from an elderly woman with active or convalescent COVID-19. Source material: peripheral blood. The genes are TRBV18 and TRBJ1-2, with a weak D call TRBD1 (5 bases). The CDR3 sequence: CASSTDKNYGYTF. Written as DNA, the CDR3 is TGTGCCAGCTCAACGGACAAAAACTATGGCTACACCTTC.